This T cell receptor (beta chain) was recorded in a study of T cells in Graves' hyperthyroidism and ophthalmopathy. No ophthalmopathy progression within 18 months constituted stable Graves' hyperthyroidism. In patients aged 18 to 65, hyperthyroidism was newly diagnosed, with duration under 2 months. To note about this clonotype: Antigen unknown.

Amplified TCR beta CDR3 regions derived from RNA transcripts. The TCR CDR3 was amplified in a first-round RT-PCR using the HTBI primer set. TCRdb redid the calling of the multiplex PCR reads with MiXCR, one entry per CDR3 protein. The data hold a few hundred thousand distinct CDR3 sequences, with approximately 44% observed a single time. Study observations and caveats: Ophthalmopathy got predicted by the model a median roughly 6.1 months before its onset. Most thyroid clonotypes expanded above 0.001 were also detected in blood.

Sequenced input: peripheral blood or thyroid tissue (not recorded which). The receptor comes from a woman aged 18-35 years with Graves' hyperthyroidism.

CDR3 coding DNA: TGTGCCAGCAGCCTACGGACTAGCGGGGCCTACGAGCAGTACTTC. Translation gives CASSLRTSGAYEQYF. The J gene is TRBJ2-7, the V gene TRBV7-4; TRBD2 matches 12 bases. V was clipped by 5 bases and J by 2 bases; unmatched bases: 4. The CDR3 covers 15 residues. CDR1 is SGHVT, CDR2 SQSDAQ, per germline.